Included here is one T cell receptor (beta chain) sequence, with context. This sample was taken from a study of blood T cell repertoires in COVID-19. Across the whole study: In each case, the material was cDNA or gDNA derived from T cells, B-cell-depleted T cells, or PBMCs.

Participants were aged about 18 to 95 years, lived in 24 US areas, and enrolled virtually. Resolution of symptoms, clearance, or two negative PCRs was present in recovered Cohort 3 donors. This CDR3 has 14 amino acids. The germline V and J ends were trimmed by 1 base and 9 bases, with 13 bases remaining between them. Germline CDR1 is MNHNS and CDR2 is SASEGT. Measured with immunoSEQ multiplex PCR; TCRdb has only the in-frame clones, and not every one. This table has 180,000 or so clones, approximately 85% appearing once. This chain connects TRBV6-1 to TRBJ1-5; D not resolved. The sample was PBMCs or T cells enriched from blood (not recorded which). The TCR was taken from a man aged 40-55 years who had recovered from COVID-19. CDR3 nucleotides: TGTGCCAGCAGTGAAGGGCTATCTAGACGGCCCCAGCATTTT. It specifies CASSEGLSRRPQHF.